This record looks at one T cell receptor (beta chain) sequence and its context. Its antigen is not identified. The data belong to a study of T cell repertoires in cytomegalovirus infection. TCRdb called the reads again in MiXCR, with one record for every CDR3 protein. The sample gives some 800,000 distinct CDR3 sequences, about 31% of which show up once; around 11% is in the top ten. CDR3 length: 15 residues. Trimming pared 7 bases from V and 5 bases from J, leaving 20 bases between. Germline CDR1 ENHRY, CDR2 SYGVKD. The receptor was derived from a human donor in good health (CMV status not recorded). Some clones in this sample may be carry-over from other donors' samples. Here the sequenced sample was cultured CD8+ T cells from PBMCs, taken from culture after CMV antigen stimulation. V usage is TRBV10-3 and J usage is TRBJ1-2, with D possibly TRBD1 on 6 matching bases. The DNA of the CDR3 is TGTGCCATCATGAAAGGGACACAGTCAGATTATGGCTACACCTTC. It codes for CAIMKGTQSDYGYTF.